Below are 26 T cell receptor beta chains sequenced from a single sample in a study of regulatory T cells in long-lasting Graves disease. Investigators prepared the TCR beta libraries by applying iRepertoire HTBI primers and Arm-PCR of CDR3 regions. Using its own MiXCR run on the multiplex PCR reads, TCRdb lists one record per CDR3 protein. The sample yields 240,000 or so distinct CDR3 sequences, about 19% seen once. Indicated time point: newly diagnosed GD, antithyroid drugs for less than 3 months. Researchers made the TCR library from RNA that was extracted from PBMCs. Sequencing was performed on peripheral blood mononuclear cells (PBMCs), taken at new diagnosis, from a patient treated with antithyroid drugs. Receptors were obtained from a female donor with Graves disease.

Only a few counts were recorded for this clonotype. This rearrangement joins TRBV24-1 to TRBJ2-5; 8 positions match TRBD2. CDR1 is KGHDR, CDR2 SFDVKD, per germline. The CDR3 loop spans 15 amino acids. V shed 2 bases and J 5 bases; nucleotides not matched to a gene: 6. CDR3 loop: CATSDSGGVEETQYF. The CDR3 DNA sequence: TGTGCCACCAGTGATTCGGGGGGGGTAGAGGAGACCCAGTACTTC.

This clonotype has at least ten counts. CDR3 sequence (DNA): TGTGCCAGCAGGAGGGACAACGATCAGCCCCAGCATTTT. It yields the protein CASRRDNDQPQHF. The chain uses TRBV28 and TRBJ1-5; a weak D match, TRBD1 (6 bases). Germline CDR1 and CDR2: MDHEN and SYDVKM. The CDR3 is 13 amino acids. Trimming removed 6 bases from V and 5 bases from J, with 11 bases in between.

This clonotype was picked up a small number of times. The chain carries TRBV4-3 and TRBJ1-4; D not resolved. Germline V gives CDR1 LGHNA, CDR2 YSLEER. The CDR3 extends over 16 amino acids. V lost 2 bases to trimming and J lost 0 bases, with 10 bases between them. This CDR3 is CASSQHSGTTNEKLFF. The CDR3 nucleotides read TGCGCCAGCAGCCAACACTCCGGGACAACTAATGAAAAACTGTTTTTT.

This clonotype was observed at least ten times. The DNA for the CDR3 is TGTGCCAGCAGTTTATTCAAGACCGGGACAGGGGATAGCTATGGCTACACCTTC. The encoded protein is CASSLFKTGTGDSYGYTF. The J gene is TRBJ1-2, the V gene TRBV28; 10 bases agree with TRBD1. Germline-derived CDR1 and CDR2 are MDHEN and SYDVKM. Germline trimming cut 1 base from V and 4 bases from J; bases unmatched to any gene: 12. The CDR3 has 18 residues.

This clonotype was observed many times. This CDR3 is CASSTIPGHDYNEQFF. The CDR3 nucleotides read TGTGCCAGCTCAACGATTCCGGGACACGACTACAATGAGCAGTTCTTC. The chain couples TRBV18 to TRBJ2-1; tentatively, D is TRBD1 (6 bases). The germline gives CDR1 KGHSH, CDR2 LQKENI. The CDR3 is made up of 16 amino acids. Trimming removed 5 bases at V and 3 bases at J, with 17 bases between.

V is TRBV20-1 and J is TRBJ2-5, with 14 bases that match TRBD2. There are 17 residues in the CDR3. Germline V CDR1 and CDR2: DFQATT, SNEGSKA (reference sequence). For the CDR3, the DNA is TGCAGCCTGGCCCCGGGACTAGCGGGAGTCTGGACGGAGACCCAGTACTTC. Its protein is CSLAPGLAGVWTETQYF.

In this sample, this clonotype turned up once. J is TRBJ2-2 and V is TRBV12-3 or TRBV12-4; tentatively, D is TRBD1 (6 bases). There are 15 residues in the CDR3. The V gene lost 4 bases and the J gene lost 2 bases, with 11 bases spanning the gap. CDR3: CASSSWTDNTGELFF. The CDR3 DNA is TGTGCCAGCAGTTCTTGGACAGATAACACCGGGGAGCTGTTTTTT.

Many counts were recorded for this clonotype. The CDR3 DNA reads as TGTGCCAGCAGCACTACCTCCGGGACAGGGGTCGACACCTTC. Translated, it gives CASSTTSGTGVDTF. The genes are TRBV7-9 and TRBJ1-2; 10 nucleotides line up with TRBD1. The junction had 12 bases not matched to a gene; V was cut back by 5 bases and J by 12 bases. This CDR3 region has 14 residues. Germline-derived CDR1 and CDR2 are SEHNR and FQNEAQ (reference sequence).

Concerning this clonotype itself: With a far larger clone one base away, a read error is the likely cause. This sequence joins TRBV7-8 and TRBJ1-1, with TRBD1 as a possible D gene (5 bases). Germline V gene sequence: CDR1 SGHVS, CDR2 FQNEAQ. The CDR3 is made up of 14 amino acids. The CDR3 sequence is CASSQGARNTEAVF. CDR3 nucleotide sequence: TGTGCCAGCAGCCAAGGGGCGAGGAACACTGAAGCTGTCTTT.

Points on this clonotype: A read error may explain this, as a much larger clone is one base away. The chain combines TRBV12-5 with TRBJ2-2; TRBD2 is a possible D gene (5 bases). From germline, CDR1 is LGHNT and CDR2 FRNRAP. This CDR3 has 12 residues. The CDR3 loop is CASGLPTGELLF. For the CDR3, the DNA is TGTGCTAGTGGTTTGCCCACCGGGGAGCTGCTTTTT. The whole variable domain, filled in from reference TRBV12-5 and TRBJ2-2, reads DARVTQTPRHKVTEMGQEVTMRCQPILGHNTVFWYRQTMMQGLELLAYFRNRAPLDDSGMPKDRFSAEMPDATLATLKIQPSEPRDSAVYFCASGLPTGELLFGEGSRLTVL.

This clonotype was detected ten times or more. The chain links TRBV12-3 or TRBV12-4 to TRBJ2-3; a possible D gene is TRBD1 (7 bases). The CDR3 has 15 residues. Trimming took 6 bases from V and 0 from J, leaving 13 bases between them. CDR3 sequence reads: CASSRGTASTDTQYF. CDR3 bases: TGTGCCAGCAGCCGCGGGACAGCTAGCACAGATACGCAGTATTTT.

V is TRBV6-5 and J is TRBJ2-3, with D uncertain. The length of the CDR3 is 12 residues. The V and J ends lost 4 bases and 6 bases respectively, with 8 bases between them. Per germline, CDR1 MNHEY and CDR2 SVGAGI. CDR3: CASSSVADTQYF. Written as DNA, the CDR3 is TGTGCCAGCAGTTCCGTCGCCGATACGCAGTATTTT.

This sequence joins TRBV18 and TRBJ2-3; unclear D gene. V lost 2 bases and J 0 bases, leaving 15 bases between the germline ends. The germline V gene has CDR1 KGHSH and CDR2 LQKENI. The CDR3 runs to 17 residues. CDR3 in DNA: TGTGCCAGCTCACCATGGGTCATCTCAACAAGCACAGATACGCAGTATTTT. This gives the protein CASSPWVISTSTDTQYF.

This clonotype was picked up many times. This sequence joins TRBV19 and TRBJ1-6, with D tentatively TRBD1 (5 bases). This CDR3 is built from 15 residues. In germline, CDR1 is LNHDA, CDR2 SQIVND (reference sequence). The V and J ends lost 0 bases and 7 bases respectively, with 10 bases between them. CDR3 DNA: TGTGCCAGTAGTATAGATTCAGGGTGGAATTCACCCCTCCACTTT. It is translated as CASSIDSGWNSPLHF.

This clonotype was detected ten times or more. The rearrangement links TRBV27 to TRBJ2-7; TRBD1 matches 8 bases. CDR1 is MNHEY and CDR2 is SMNVEV in the germline V gene (reference sequence). The J segment lost 0 bases and the V segment lost 2 bases, leaving 12 bases of the junction unmatched. This CDR3 is 18 amino acids long. The CDR3 is CASSLKYGTGFSSYEQYF. The CDR3 DNA sequence: TGTGCCAGCAGTTTAAAGTACGGGACAGGCTTTAGCTCCTACGAGCAGTACTTC.

This clonotype was counted at least ten times. This chain links TRBV3-1 with TRBJ2-3, with 10 positions matching TRBD2. V dropped 4 bases and J dropped 3; count of bases not matched to a gene: 4. The CDR3 totals 15 residues. Germline V gene lookup returns CDR1 LGHDT and CDR2 YNNKEL (reference sequence). In DNA, the CDR3 is TGTGCCAGCAGCCGAAGCGGGGGGGCGACAGATACGCAGTATTTT. Its protein is CASSRSGGATDTQYF.

There are many counts of this clonotype. The chain carries TRBV20-1 and TRBJ2-1; 7 positions match TRBD2. Trimming removed 8 bases from V and 5 bases from J; junction bases left unmatched: 9. This CDR3 has 13 amino acids. Germline values: CDR1 DFQATT, CDR2 SNEGSKA (reference sequence). CDR3 nucleotides: TGCAGTCCGGGGGGACGTCCGGACAATGAGCAGTTCTTC. Translated: CSPGGRPDNEQFF.

The sample holds many counts of this clonotype. The chain combines TRBV20-1 with TRBJ1-1, with D hard to call. CDR3 length equals 14 residues. The germline V gene has CDR1 DFQATT and CDR2 SNEGSKA (reference sequence). Trimming stripped 2 bases from V and 5 bases from J, with 15 bases between. The CDR3 DNA reads as TGCAGTGCTAGACAAATGGCAGAGTCAACTGAAGCTTTCTTT. Translating it yields CSARQMAESTEAFF.

At least ten counts were recorded for this clonotype. This chain connects TRBV20-1 to TRBJ2-7; 7 bases map to TRBD2. The CDR3 contains 14 residues. Germline V gene lookup returns CDR1 DFQATT and CDR2 SNEGSKA (reference sequence). V lost 4 bases to trimming and J lost 2 bases; unmatched junction nucleotides: 8. The CDR3 protein is CSATPFRGAYEQYF. Here the CDR3 DNA reads TGCAGTGCTACACCCTTCCGGGGGGCCTACGAGCAGTACTTC.

In its sample, this clonotype was seen many times. CDR3 in amino acids: CASRPGTGGSYGYTF. In nucleotides, the CDR3 is TGTGCCAGCAGACCCGGGACAGGGGGCAGCTATGGCTACACCTTC. The chain couples TRBV7-9 to TRBJ1-2; TRBD1 matches 12 bases. The junction had 6 bases not matched to a gene; V was cut back by 6 bases and J by 4 bases. Germline V CDR1 and CDR2: SEHNR, FQNEAQ (reference sequence). The CDR3 length is 15 residues.

In this sample, this clonotype turned up many times. The gene calls are TRBV5-8 and TRBJ1-6; D ambiguous. CDR3 size: 12 residues. The germline gives CDR1 SGHTS, CDR2 YDEGEE. Trimming cost V 1 base and J 8 bases, with 4 bases left between them. The CDR3 DNA reads TGTGCCAGCAGCTTGACAGATTCACCCCTCCACTTT. It encodes CASSLTDSPLHF.

This clonotype was counted at least ten times. This chain uses TRBV6-1 with TRBJ1-2; 9 bases map to TRBD1. Germline V gene lookup returns CDR1 MNHNS and CDR2 SASEGT. The V segment lost 5 bases and the J segment 7 bases; nucleotides outside the gene matches: 11. This CDR3 spans 15 amino acids. The CDR3 spells CASSQGQGTFSGYTF. CDR3 DNA sequence: TGTGCCAGCAGTCAGGGACAGGGAACGTTTTCTGGCTACACCTTC.

This clonotype has ten or more counts. This sequence joins TRBV7-6 and TRBJ2-1; 7 bases match TRBD2. The CDR3 sequence is 14 residues long. With 5 bases clipped from V and 5 bases from J, the junction kept 6 bases outside the gene matches. CDR1 and CDR2 (germline): SGHVS, FNYEAQ. CDR3 coding DNA: TGTGCCAGCAGCGTTCTAGCGGTGAACAATGAGCAGTTCTTC. It codes for CASSVLAVNNEQFF. Complete variable domain (other parts from reference TRBV7-6 and TRBJ2-1): GAGVSQSPRYKVTKRGQDVALRCDPISGHVSLYWYRQALGQGPEFLTYFNYEAQQDKSGLPNDRFSAERPEGSISTLTIQRTEQRDSAMYRCASSVLAVNNEQFFGPGTRLTVL.

This clonotype was counted only a few times. A much bigger clone sits one base away, suggesting this may be a read error. The chain employs TRBV24-1 and TRBJ2-3; a weak D match, TRBD1 (5 bases). The CDR3 covers 15 residues. Looked up from germline, CDR1 is KGHDR and CDR2 is SFDVKD. V was clipped by 0 bases and J by 2 bases, with 8 bases between them. Here the CDR3 reads CATSDLTGHTDTQYF. The CDR3 coding sequence is TGTGCCACCAGTGATTTGACAGGCCACACAGATACGCAGTATTTT.

Only a few counts were recorded for this clonotype. CDR3 nucleotides: TGTGCCAGCAGCGTCTCCGGGAGCGGCCAAGAGACCCAGTACTTC. This gives the protein CASSVSGSGQETQYF. This sequence joins TRBV9 and TRBJ2-5, with D possibly TRBD2 on 6 matching bases. The CDR3 loop spans 15 amino acids. V lost 2 bases, J lost 1 base, and 12 bases lay in between. Germline loops: CDR1 SGDLS, CDR2 YYNGEE.

This clonotype showed up many times. The chain recombines TRBV20-1 with TRBJ1-5; D is uncertain. The CDR3 spans 14 residues. The V gene's germline CDR1 is DFQATT and CDR2 SNEGSKA (reference sequence). The DNA of the CDR3 is TGCAGGGCCGGTGGGCAGAATAGCAATCAGCCCCAGCATTTT. This encodes CRAGGQNSNQPQHF.